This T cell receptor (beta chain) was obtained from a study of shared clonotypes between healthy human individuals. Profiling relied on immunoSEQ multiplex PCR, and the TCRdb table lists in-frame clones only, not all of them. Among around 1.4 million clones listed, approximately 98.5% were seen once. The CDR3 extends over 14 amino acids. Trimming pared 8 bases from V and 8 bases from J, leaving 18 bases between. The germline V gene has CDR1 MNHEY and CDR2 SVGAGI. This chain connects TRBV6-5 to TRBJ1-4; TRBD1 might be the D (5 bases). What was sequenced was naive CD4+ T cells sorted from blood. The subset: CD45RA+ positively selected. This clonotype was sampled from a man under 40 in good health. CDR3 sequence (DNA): TGTGCCAGCCGGGGGTGGGGCGTACGAGAAAAACTGTTTTTT. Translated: CASRGWGVREKLFF.